This T cell receptor (beta chain) was documented in a study of T-cell memory formation after mild COVID-19. Study findings and constraints: Shrinking CD4+ clones resided mostly in CM and EM, and CD8+ ones in EMRA.

Germline V CDR1 and CDR2: LNHNV, YYDKDF (reference sequence). Trimming at V came to 5 bases and at J to 2 bases, leaving 15 bases not matched to a gene. This CDR3 comprises 18 residues. TCRdb used MiXCR to reprocess the 5' RACE reads, holding one entry per CDR3 protein. Of 150,000 to 200,000 distinct CDR3 sequences in the sample, about 15% were seen once. Details on this clonotype: Its antigen is not identified.

Specimen: PBMCs or a T cell subset sorted from them (not recorded which). This receptor was obtained from an adult woman who had mild COVID-19 (a few samples of this study predate the infection). Cell type and time point are not known. The V call is TRBV15, the J call TRBJ1-1; 9 nucleotides match TRBD1. CDR3 sequence reads: CATSGHLWTGDINTEAFF. The CDR3 DNA follows: TGTGCCACCAGCGGCCACCTGTGGACAGGGGATATAAACACTGAAGCTTTCTTT.